Shown below are 9 T cell receptor beta chains from a single sample sequenced in a study of regulatory T cells in long-lasting Graves disease. Relying on iRepertoire HTBI primers and Arm-PCR of CDR3 regions, the team built TCR beta libraries. TCRdb ran MiXCR on the multiplex PCR reads and lists one entry per CDR3 protein. Altogether approximately 400,000 distinct CDR3 sequences are present, 20% to 25% being singletons, with the ten largest covering under 35%. The time point is: persistent/refractory GD, antithyroid drugs over 5 years with positive TRAb. The TCR library was made from RNA extracted from PBMCs. This specimen consisted of peripheral blood mononuclear cells (PBMCs), obtained when the disease was refractory, from a patient treated with antithyroid drugs. The receptors shown here come from a woman aged 40 to 50 with Graves disease.

This clonotype was picked up many times. The chain links TRBV7-2 to TRBJ1-4; the match to TRBD1 covers 7 bases. J gave up 5 bases and V 5 bases, and 14 bases lay outside the gene matches. There are 17 residues in the CDR3. Germline loops: CDR1 SGHTA, CDR2 FQGNSA. The CDR3 loop is CASSPRRGQSPNEKLFF. As DNA, the CDR3 is TGTGCCAGCAGCCCGCGTAGGGGGCAGAGTCCGAATGAAAAACTGTTTTTT.

The chain uses TRBV15 and TRBJ2-3; the match to TRBD2 covers 10 bases. Per germline, CDR1 LNHNV and CDR2 YYDKDF (reference sequence). V shed 8 bases, J shed 2 bases, and the junction held 7 bases outside the gene matches. The CDR3 sequence is 15 residues long. The CDR3 here is CATLAGTSDTDTQYF. In DNA form, the CDR3 reads TGTGCCACCCTAGCCGGGACTAGCGACACAGATACGCAGTATTTT.

In this sample, this clonotype turned up many times. The rearrangement joins TRBV28 to TRBJ1-4; tentative D call: TRBD1 (5 bases). Trimming pared 9 bases from V and 5 bases from J, leaving 16 bases between. The CDR3 loop spans 14 amino acids. Per the germline V gene, CDR1 is MDHEN and CDR2 is SYDVKM. The CDR3 DNA sequence: TGTGCCAGTCACAGGAGGGTAGGGAATGAAAAACTGTTTTTT. It is translated as CASHRRVGNEKLFF.

This clonotype was recorded a few times. This chain uses TRBV6-1 with TRBJ2-7; TRBD1 aligns across 8 bases. V was pared by 6 bases and J by 5 bases, with 9 bases of the junction left unmatched. The CDR3 totals 14 residues. Germline assignment: CDR1 MNHNS and CDR2 SASEGT. The CDR3 region is CASSADREWDEQYF. The DNA for the CDR3 is TGTGCCAGCAGCGCGGACAGGGAGTGGGACGAGCAGTACTTC.

Of note for this clonotype: The missing conserved phenylalanine or tryptophan at the end of this CDR3 makes a read error likely. The chain combines TRBV7-9 with TRBJ2-2; D remains ambiguous. The CDR3 consists of 15 residues. Germline V CDR1 and CDR2: SEHNR, FQNEAQ (reference sequence). V was shortened by 7 bases and J by 5 bases, with 17 bases between the two germline ends. The CDR3 bases are TGTGCCAGCACCCAACCCTTATCCGTAACCGGGGAGCTGTTTCTT. As protein: CASTQPLSVTGELFL.

This clonotype was found many times. The chain is built from TRBV28 and TRBJ1-2; tentative D call: TRBD1 (5 bases). Germline values: CDR1 MDHEN, CDR2 SYDVKM. With 1 base removed from V and 0 bases from J, the gap between germline ends came to 18 bases. The CDR3 sequence is 18 residues long. The CDR3 bases are TGTGCCAGCAGTTTATCTAGGGAGGGGATACTCACTAACTATGGCTACACCTTC. Translation gives CASSLSREGILTNYGYTF.

This clonotype was found a few times. The chain carries TRBV10-3 and TRBJ2-7, with 7 bases identical to TRBD1. The CDR3 sequence is 16 residues long. Germline CDR1 reads ENHRY; CDR2 reads SYGVKD. V was pared by 0 bases and J by 0 bases, with 5 bases of the junction left unmatched. The CDR3, as DNA: TGTGCCATCAGTGAGTCGACACAGGGGAGCTCCTACGAGCAGTACTTC. This gives the protein CAISESTQGSSYEQYF.

The rearrangement joins TRBV24-1 to TRBJ2-5; TRBD1 matches at 7 bases. The CDR3 totals 17 residues. The ends lost 4 bases at V and 1 base at J; junction bases unmatched: 11. Germline V gene lookup returns CDR1 KGHDR and CDR2 SFDVKD. The CDR3 sequence: CATSDPKTGTRQETQYF. CDR3 DNA: TGTGCCACCAGTGACCCAAAGACAGGGACCCGCCAAGAGACCCAGTACTTC.

Only a few counts were recorded for this clonotype. The chain joins TRBV7-9 to TRBJ2-5; no clear D. This CDR3 comprises 14 residues. The germline V gene encodes CDR1 SEHNR and CDR2 FQNEAQ (reference sequence). V was cut by 3 bases and J by 0 bases, with 8 bases left in between. Here the CDR3 DNA reads TGTGCCAGCAGCTTGGAAACGGACCAAGAGACCCAGTACTTC. Encoded protein: CASSLETDQETQYF.